These 9 T cell receptor beta chains were sequenced from one sample in a study of a mutant IDH1 vaccine in newly diagnosed glioma (dated by TCRdb to the early 2020s). In light of the paper, this sample's time point label describes: week 35, safety follow-up. Each vaccine dose, consisting of 300 ug of a 20-mer mutant IDH1 peptide in Montanide, was administered subcutaneously with topical imiquimod. The library came from the immunoSEQ multiplex PCR assay. TCRdb provides this immuneACCESS table in a form limited to in-frame rearrangements. Some clones are lacking; in checked studies, under half of them reflect an unresolved V gene, and why the rest are absent is not known. A total of under 40,000 clones appear in this sample, around 84% of them only once. Of the sample, over 15% falls within the top ten clones. Their specific antigens are unknown. The material was PBMCs, obtained from a glioma patient whose treatment included an IDH1 peptide vaccine. These receptors originate from a man aged 30 to 45 with glioma.

The rearrangement links TRBV7-9 to TRBJ2-6; 8 bases map to TRBD1. J lost 9 bases, V lost 3 bases, and 1 base had no gene match. CDR1 is SEHNR and CDR2 is FQNEAQ in the germline V gene (reference sequence). The CDR3 consists of 13 residues. CDR3 coding DNA: TGTGCCAGCAGCTTCGGACAGGGCAACGTCCTGACTTTC. As protein: CASSFGQGNVLTF.

The chain combines TRBV6-1 with TRBJ2-7; the D gene is possibly TRBD1 (6 bases). The CDR3 is made up of 13 amino acids. V shed 7 bases and J shed 0 bases, with 10 bases lying between them. Germline V gene data show CDR1 as MNHNS and CDR2 as SASEGT. For the CDR3, the DNA is TGTGCCAGCAAGGGGGATAGCTCCTACGAGCAGTACTTC. Its translation is CASKGDSSYEQYF.

The V call is TRBV9, the J call TRBJ1-1; maybe TRBD1 (5 bases). Germline CDR1 reads SGDLS; CDR2 reads YYNGEE. Trimming took 0 bases from V and 4 from J, leaving 7 bases between them. The CDR3 consists of 13 residues. CDR3 coding DNA: TGTGCCAGCAGCGTAGGTAGGGGCACTGAAGCTTTCTTT. Translating it yields CASSVGRGTEAFF.

The chain carries TRBV19 and TRBJ2-1, with a tentative D call TRBD2 (6 bases). The V gene's germline CDR1 is LNHDA and CDR2 SQIVND (reference sequence). CDR3 size: 15 residues. Trimming cost V 3 bases and J 6 bases, with 15 bases left between them. CDR3 sequence reads: CASSISGYQTNEQFF. The CDR3 nucleotides read TGTGCCAGTAGTATTAGCGGTTACCAAACCAATGAGCAGTTCTTC.

This sequence joins TRBV5-1 and TRBJ2-2; 11 positions match TRBD1. V was clipped by 4 bases and J by 4 bases; unmatched bases: 3. Germline assignment: CDR1 SGHRS and CDR2 YFSETQ. The length of the CDR3 is 15 residues. Here the CDR3 reads CASSAGTGGTGELFF. As DNA, the CDR3 is TGCGCCAGCAGCGCTGGGACAGGGGGCACCGGGGAGCTGTTTTTT.

The V call is TRBV7-9, the J call TRBJ2-5, with unresolved D. Trimming cost V 1 base and J 3 bases, with 6 bases left between them. From germline, CDR1 is SEHNR and CDR2 FQNEAQ (reference sequence). The CDR3 runs to 13 residues. CDR3 protein: CASSLEGEETQYF. The CDR3 bases are TGTGCCAGCAGCTTAGAAGGTGAAGAGACCCAGTACTTC.

The V call is TRBV19, the J call TRBJ2-3, with D tentatively TRBD1 (5 bases). CDR1 LNHDA and CDR2 SQIVND come from the germline V gene (reference sequence). The CDR3 has 15 residues. The V end lost 3 bases, the J end lost 5 bases, and 15 bases lay between the germline ends. The CDR3 coding sequence is TGTGCCAGTAGTATTAGGGCAGTTCAGGGAGATACGCAGTATTTT. Protein product: CASSIRAVQGDTQYF.

In its sample, this clone was seen once. The V and J genes are TRBV9 and TRBJ2-5; TRBD2 matches 10 bases. V lost 3 bases, J lost 2 bases, and 10 bases stayed unmatched. CDR1 and CDR2 from the germline V gene are SGDLS and YYNGEE. The length of the CDR3 is 17 residues. In nucleotides, the CDR3 is TGTGCCAGCAGCGAGAGGACTAGCGGATTGATTCAAGAGACCCAGTACTTC. Protein sequence: CASSERTSGLIQETQYF.

V is TRBV27 and J is TRBJ1-2, with D hard to call. V shed 4 bases and J shed 4 bases, with 13 bases lying between them. The CDR3 extends over 14 amino acids. CDR1 and CDR2 from the germline V gene are MNHEY and SMNVEV (reference sequence). CDR3 sequence (DNA): TGTGCCAGCAGTTCCGTTGGACTGACCTATGGCTACACCTTC. As protein: CASSSVGLTYGYTF.